The subject of this entry is one T cell receptor (beta chain). The data stem from a study of blood T cell repertoires in COVID-19. About the study: Whether acute or convalescent, the COVID-19 samples came from the United States, Italy and Spain. Sample material is recorded as cDNA or gDNA derived from T cells, B-cell-depleted T cells, or PBMCs.

As originally analysed: Quantification of nucleated cells was approximated via reference gene primer amplification. Only in-frame clones appear in the TCRdb table, and some are missing; sequencing was by immunoSEQ multiplex PCR. Clone size and the V and J calls come from that table; the DNA yielded D and trimming. The sample lists 100,000 to 120,000 clones, more than 70% occurring once. The sequence was collected from a woman aged 70 to 79 who had recovered from COVID-19. Input material: peripheral blood.

CDR3 in amino acids: CAWSPSYEQFF. As DNA, the CDR3 is TGTGCCTGGAGCCCGTCTTATGAGCAGTTCTTC. The chain recombines TRBV30 with TRBJ2-1; D gene unclear. Germline values: CDR1 GTSNPN, CDR2 SVGIG (reference sequence). The CDR3 spans 11 residues. With 3 bases removed from V and 8 bases from J, the gap between germline ends came to 8 bases.